These 8 T cell receptor beta chains were sequenced from one sample in a study of blood T cell dynamics during melanoma immunotherapy. Time point defined: pre-treatment baseline. Clones were sequenced by immunoSEQ multiplex PCR, and TCRdb holds only the in-frame ones, with some missing. The data contain tens of thousands of clones, about nine tenths of them singletons. Sample: blood, taken from a patient treated with checkpoint blockade. These receptors originate from a human donor with melanoma.

The chain carries TRBV11-1 and TRBJ2-5; D possibly corresponds to TRBD2 (5 bases). The V gene lost 4 bases and the J gene lost 1 base, with 10 bases spanning the gap. The CDR3 sequence is 14 residues long. The germline V gene encodes CDR1 SGHAT and CDR2 FQDESV (reference sequence). CDR3 nucleotides: TGTGCCAGCAGCTCCCCGGACTTCCAAGAGACCCAGTACTTC. Protein product: CASSSPDFQETQYF.

V is TRBV7-9 and J is TRBJ2-2, with D perhaps matching TRBD1 (6 bases). Per the germline V gene, CDR1 is SEHNR and CDR2 is FQNEAQ (reference sequence). This CDR3 region has 13 residues. Trimming removed 11 bases from V and 1 base from J, with 11 bases in between. The CDR3 protein is CAAGAMNTGELFF. The CDR3 DNA follows: TGTGCCGCAGGGGCGATGAACACCGGGGAGCTGTTTTTT. The variable domain in full, completed from reference TRBV7-9 and TRBJ2-2, reads DTGVSQNPRHKITKRGQNVTFRCDPISEHNRLYWYRQTLGQGPEFLTYFQNEAQLEKSRLLSDRFSAERPKGSFSTLEIQRTEQGDSAMYLCAAGAMNTGELFFGEGSRLTVL.

The chain has TRBV2 and TRBJ1-2; 8 positions agree with TRBD1. Losses at the gene ends were 2 bases for V and 2 bases for J; bases not matched to a gene: 1. Germline V lookup: CDR1 SNHLY, CDR2 FYNNEI. The CDR3 is 14 amino acids. CDR3 DNA sequence: TGTGCCAGCAGTGAAAGGACAGGGAACTATGGCTACACCTTC. Translation gives CASSERTGNYGYTF.

The chain recombines TRBV5-1 with TRBJ2-7; TRBD1 matches 10 bases. This CDR3 is built from 15 residues. Germline assignment: CDR1 SGHRS and CDR2 YFSETQ. J lost 7 bases, V lost 0 bases, and 7 bases had no gene match. The CDR3 loop is CASSLVVDRGSEQYF. The CDR3 region has the DNA TGCGCCAGCAGCTTGGTGGTGGACAGGGGGTCAGAGCAGTACTTC.

The rearrangement joins TRBV19 to TRBJ2-7; 10 bases match TRBD2. From germline, CDR1 is LNHDA and CDR2 SQIVND (reference sequence). Trimming at V came to 3 bases and at J to 6 bases, leaving 8 bases not matched to a gene. The CDR3 has 15 amino acids. CDR3 protein: CASSIVLAGVSEQYF. CDR3 in DNA: TGTGCCAGTAGTATCGTCCTAGCGGGGGTTTCCGAGCAGTACTTC. Full variable domain (missing parts from reference TRBV19 and TRBJ2-7): DGGITQSPKYLFRKEGQNVTLSCEQNLNHDAMYWYRQDPGQGLRLIYYSQIVNDFQKGDIAEGYSVSREKKESFPLTVTSAQKNPTAFYLCASSIVLAGVSEQYFGPGTRLTVT.

The chain is built from TRBV6-4 and TRBJ2-1; the D gene is possibly TRBD1 (6 bases). This CDR3 spans 15 amino acids. Trimming removed 6 bases at V and 4 bases at J, with 16 bases between. The germline CDR1 and CDR2 sequences are MRHNA and SNTAGT. The CDR3 DNA reads as TGTGCCAGCAGCCCCCTAGGGGGAGTTTACAATGAGCAGTTCTTC. Its protein is CASSPLGGVYNEQFF.

This chain uses TRBV29-1 with TRBJ1-3, with D perhaps matching TRBD1 (6 bases). Germline CDR1 SQVTM, CDR2 ANQGSEA. The CDR3 is made up of 16 amino acids. Trimming left V 4 bases short and J 1 base short, with 17 bases between. CDR3 in DNA: TGCAGCGTTGGGAGAACAGGGAGAGGATCTGGAAACACCATATATTTT. Protein sequence: CSVGRTGRGSGNTIYF.

CDR3 in amino acids: CASSETGFYEKLFF. The DNA for the CDR3 is TGTGCCAGCAGCGAGACAGGGTTTTATGAAAAACTGTTTTTT. The chain recombines TRBV6-5 with TRBJ1-4; 7 bases agree with TRBD1. The CDR3 length is 14 residues. The V segment lost 6 bases and the J segment 6 bases; nucleotides outside the gene matches: 7. Germline values: CDR1 MNHEY, CDR2 SVGAGI.